This T cell receptor beta chain came from a study of T-cell reconstitution after alpha-beta-depleted transplantation in children. The CDR3 covers 13 residues. The germline CDR1 and CDR2 sequences are MNHEY and SMNVEV (reference sequence). V lost 7 bases to trimming and J lost 6 bases, with 15 bases between them. Using unique molecular identifiers, the investigators prepared the TCRbeta library. TCRdb analysed the PCR reads with MiXCR anew, one entry per CDR3 protein. The sample includes some 600,000 distinct CDR3 sequences, 16% seen only once; the top ten take 0.9% to 1.2%. This receptor was obtained from a human donor who donated a stem cell graft to a child with acute myeloid leukemia. The starting material was PBMCs from the stem cell graft donor, obtained from the stem cell graft. The rearrangement joins TRBV27 to TRBJ1-2; D possibly corresponds to TRBD1 (5 bases). For the CDR3, the DNA is TGTGCCAGCAAGGTCCAAGCGGACAATGGCTACACCTTC. Its protein is CASKVQADNGYTF.